This T cell receptor beta chain was identified in a study of T cells in Graves' hyperthyroidism and ophthalmopathy. General observations from the study: By a 13 V-J model, ophthalmopathy was set apart from stable hyperthyroidism.

V dropped 0 bases and J dropped 0 bases, with 9 bases sitting between them. The CDR3 is 16 amino acids. Germline V gives CDR1 LGHDT, CDR2 YNNKEL (reference sequence). TCR beta CDR3 regions were amplified from RNA transcripts. HTBI primers were the set used in a first-round RT-PCR of the TCR CDR3. In TCRdb, the multiplex PCR reads were re-called with MiXCR into one record per CDR3 protein. Among around 340,000 distinct CDR3 sequences, about 18% were seen once, and the ten largest hold almost 35%. Out of 10 ml of fresh peripheral blood came the PBMCs. Comments on this clonotype: Its antigen is still unknown.

The sequenced sample consisted of blood. The receptor was derived from a woman aged 25 to 45 with Graves' hyperthyroidism that later progressed to Graves' ophthalmopathy. The chain joins TRBV3-1 to TRBJ2-1; no definite D call. The CDR3 loop reads CASSQDSTGSYNEQFF. For the CDR3, the DNA is TGTGCCAGCAGCCAAGATAGTACGGGCTCCTACAATGAGCAGTTCTTC.